This T cell receptor beta chain stems from a study of cytomegalovirus exposure and HLA in healthy donors. The germline gives CDR1 SGDLS, CDR2 YYNGEE. The CDR3 is 13 residues long. The PCR employed 60 Vbeta primers together with 13 Jbeta primers. This table comes from immunoSEQ multiplex PCR, and its TCRdb copy is limited to in-frame clones, with some not included. Of 65,000 to 100,000 clones listed, over 70% were seen once; the top ten hold 3%. The sample taken for sequencing was PBMCs. This receptor was obtained from a man between 40 and 49 years old in good health and CMV-seronegative. The V and J genes are TRBV9 and TRBJ2-5, with 8 bases fitting TRBD1. The DNA end lines up better with TRBJ2-7; the J call may be wrong. Written as DNA, the CDR3 is TGTGCCAGCAGCGTAGGGACAGGGTCCGAGCAGTACTTC. Translating gives CASSVGTGSEQYF.